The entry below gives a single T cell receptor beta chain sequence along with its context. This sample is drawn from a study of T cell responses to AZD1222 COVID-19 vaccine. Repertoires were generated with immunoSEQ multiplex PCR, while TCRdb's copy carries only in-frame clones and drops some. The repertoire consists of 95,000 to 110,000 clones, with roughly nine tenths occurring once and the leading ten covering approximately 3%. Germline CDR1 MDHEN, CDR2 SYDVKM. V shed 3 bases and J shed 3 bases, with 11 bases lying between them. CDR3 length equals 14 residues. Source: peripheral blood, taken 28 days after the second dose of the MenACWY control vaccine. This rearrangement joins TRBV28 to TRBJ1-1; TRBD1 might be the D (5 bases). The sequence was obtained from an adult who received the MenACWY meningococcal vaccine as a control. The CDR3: CASSLGGVDTEAFF. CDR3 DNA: TGTGCCAGCAGTTTGGGGGGTGTGGACACTGAAGCTTTCTTT.